These T cell receptor beta chains were read from a single sample in a study of blood T cell repertoires in COVID-19. The protocol was immunoSEQ multiplex PCR, while the TCRdb copy is restricted to in-frame clones and leaves out a portion. The repertoire holds 150,000 to 200,000 clones, about 89% seen once, with less than 3.5% in the top ten. Specimen: peripheral blood. Receptors were obtained from a man between 65 and 85 years old with acute or convalescent COVID-19. CDR3s include the opening cysteine and the closing phenylalanine or tryptophan. D genes are given only for firm matches. Size values are once, few and many counts, or a class for expanded clones, and some rows have none.

V	size	J	D	CDR3	DNA
TRBV2	NA	TRBJ2-1	TRBD1	CATRTGGYNEQFF	TGTGCAACAAGGACAGGGGGGTACAATGAGCAGTTCTTC
TRBV24-1	once	TRBJ2-1	TRBD2	CATSDPSGINPNEQFF	TGTGCCACCAGTGACCCTAGCGGGATAAACCCAAATGAGCAGTTCTTC
TRBV6-5	NA	TRBJ1-3	NA	CASSYTGTGNTIYF	TGTGCCAGCAGTTACACGGGTACTGGAAACACCATATATTTT
TRBV5-1	NA	TRBJ2-3	TRBD2	CASSLGLAVADTQYF	TGCGCCAGCAGCTTGGGACTAGCGGTGGCAGATACGCAGTATTTT
TRBV3-1/TRBV3-2	NA	TRBJ1-1	NA	CASSQEVGRDTEAFF	TGTGCCAGCAGCCAAGAGGTAGGGAGGGACACTGAAGCTTTCTTT
TRBV7-8	NA	TRBJ1-5	TRBD1	CASSRGRGPDQPQHF	TGTGCCAGCAGCCGGGGCAGGGGGCCGGATCAGCCCCAGCATTTT
TRBV10-3	NA	TRBJ2-7	TRBD2	CAISESLTSVHEQYF	TGTGCCATCAGTGAGTCGCTGACTAGCGTACACGAGCAGTACTTC
TRBV7-3	NA	TRBJ1-1	NA	CASSDRQNTEAFF	TGTGCCAGCAGCGACCGACAGAACACTGAAGCTTTCTTT
TRBV5-1	NA	TRBJ1-1	TRBD1	CASSLESPGTAEAFF	TGCGCCAGCAGCTTGGAGTCCCCTGGGACAGCTGAAGCTTTCTTT
TRBV6-6	NA	TRBJ2-7	NA	CASSYGGGRLTYEQYF	TGTGCCAGCAGTTACGGGGGGGGGCGGCTTACCTACGAGCAGTACTTC
TRBV11-3	NA	TRBJ2-1	NA	CASSYATGTGENEQFF	TGTGCCAGCAGCTACGCTACCGGGACTGGGGAGAATGAGCAGTTCTTC
TRBV19	NA	TRBJ1-1	NA	CASRREALRGVEAFF	TGTGCCAGTCGCAGGGAGGCACTTAGAGGGGTTGAAGCTTTCTTT
TRBV28	NA	TRBJ1-3	NA	CASSSGGSGNTIYF	TGTGCCAGCAGTTCCGGGGGCTCTGGAAACACCATATATTTT
TRBV6-5	NA	TRBJ1-1	TRBD1	CASSYFTGGTEAFF	TGTGCCAGCAGTTACTTTACAGGGGGCACTGAAGCTTTCTTT
TRBV5-1	once	TRBJ2-5	NA	CASSFFGAEGETQYF	TGCGCCAGCAGCTTTTTCGGGGCGGAGGGAGAGACCCAGTACTTC
TRBV5-1	NA	TRBJ1-6	TRBD1	CASSLVTGSNSPLHF	TGCGCCAGCAGCTTGGTGACAGGGTCTAATTCACCCCTCCACTTT
TRBV12-5	once	TRBJ1-5	NA	CASGPPGGHQPQHF	TGTGCTAGTGGTCCTCCCGGGGGGCATCAGCCCCAGCATTTT
TRBV7-3	NA	TRBJ2-1	TRBD2	CASSLNPGGNEQFF	TGTGCCAGCAGCTTAAATCCCGGGGGGAATGAGCAGTTCTTC
TRBV23-1	NA	TRBJ2-7	TRBD1	CASSQPTGSEQYF	TGCGCCAGCAGTCAACCGACAGGGTCCGAGCAGTACTTC
TRBV15	NA	TRBJ2-7	NA	CATSRGREGVEQYF	TGTGCCACCAGCAGAGGGAGGGAAGGGGTCGAGCAGTACTTC
TRBV2	NA	TRBJ2-5	NA	CAGGREREETQYF	TGTGCCGGGGGACGGGAGAGGGAAGAGACCCAGTACTTC
TRBV7-8	NA	TRBJ2-7	NA	CASSLRAGNPYEQYF	TGTGCCAGCAGCTTAAGGGCAGGGAACCCCTACGAGCAGTACTTC
TRBV7-3	NA	TRBJ2-6	NA	CASSLIGWSSGANVLTF	TGTGCCAGCAGCTTAATCGGGTGGTCCTCTGGGGCCAACGTCCTGACTTTC
TRBV29-1	NA	TRBJ2-7	NA	CSVQGGSYEQYF	TGCAGCGTACAGGGCGGGTCCTACGAGCAGTACTTC
TRBV6-1	once	TRBJ2-5	NA	CASSDREETQYF	TGTGCCAGCAGTGACAGGGAAGAGACCCAGTACTTC
TRBV5-8	NA	TRBJ2-7	TRBD1	CASSFPAWGQGAYEQYF	TGTGCCAGCAGCTTCCCCGCCTGGGGACAGGGAGCCTACGAGCAGTACTTC
TRBV19	NA	TRBJ2-7	NA	CASSVRGGDYEQYF	TGTGCCAGTAGTGTCAGGGGAGGGGACTACGAGCAGTACTTC
TRBV28	NA	TRBJ2-7	TRBD2	CASSSWEGGGYEQYF	TGTGCCAGCAGTTCATGGGAGGGTGGGGGATACGAGCAGTACTTC
TRBV19	NA	TRBJ1-2	TRBD1	CASSMGQGWGYTF	TGTGCCAGTAGTATGGGACAGGGATGGGGCTACACCTTC
TRBV11-2	NA	TRBJ2-1	NA	CASSYARRGTSRNEQFF	TGTGCCAGCAGCTACGCCCGGCGGGGCACCTCCCGAAATGAGCAGTTCTTC
TRBV6-5	few	TRBJ2-7	TRBD1	CASRLAGTGAYEQYF	TGTGCCAGCAGGCTAGCTGGGACAGGAGCCTACGAGCAGTACTTC
TRBV7-6	NA	TRBJ2-2	NA	CASSLSQGGTGELFF	TGTGCCAGCAGCTTATCGCAGGGCGGCACCGGGGAGCTGTTTTTT
TRBV5-6	NA	TRBJ1-1	TRBD1	CASSLRTGGHTEAFF	TGTGCCAGCAGCCTTAGGACAGGGGGCCACACTGAAGCTTTCTTT
TRBV5-1	once	TRBJ1-2	NA	CASSFDRSYGYTF	TGCGCCAGCAGCTTTGACAGGTCCTATGGCTACACCTTC
TRBV7-8	NA	TRBJ2-2	TRBD2	CATQREGAGTGELFF	TGTGCCACACAGCGGGAGGGAGCAGGTACCGGGGAGCTGTTTTTT
TRBV24-1	few	TRBJ1-2	TRBD1	CATSDPRQGEDAAGYTF	TGTGCCACCAGTGATCCGCGGCAGGGGGAGGATGCAGCTGGCTACACCTTC
TRBV21-1	NA	TRBJ1-5	NA	CASSNSGAYSNQPQHF	TGTGCCAGCAGCAATTCAGGGGCCTATAGCAATCAGCCCCAGCATTTT
TRBV7-8	NA	TRBJ1-1	TRBD1	CASSSQGQGLAEAFF	TGTGCCAGCAGTTCCCAGGGACAGGGACTTGCTGAAGCTTTCTTT
TRBV24-1	NA	TRBJ1-5	NA	CATSWGSDQPQHF	TGTGCCACCAGTTGGGGCAGCGATCAGCCCCAGCATTTT
TRBV2	NA	TRBJ1-5	NA	CASSDRQSNQPQHF	TGTGCCAGCAGTGACCGACAGAGTAATCAGCCCCAGCATTTT
TRBV5-1	NA	TRBJ2-3	NA	CASSLGRYTQYF	TGCGCCAGCAGCTTGGGGCGGTATACGCAGTATTTT
TRBV28	NA	TRBJ1-5	NA	CASRSIQGLNQPQHF	TGTGCCAGCAGATCTATACAGGGCTTAAATCAGCCCCAGCATTTT
TRBV28	NA	TRBJ1-4	TRBD1	CASVNPGRGDEKLFF	TGTGCCAGCGTCAACCCCGGCAGGGGGGATGAAAAACTGTTTTTT
TRBV5-4	NA	TRBJ2-7	NA	CASSATPSYEQYF	TGTGCCAGCAGCGCAACTCCCTCCTACGAGCAGTACTTC
TRBV7-3	NA	TRBJ2-4	NA	CASSLGPGSDIQYF	TGTGCCAGCAGCTTAGGACCCGGGAGTGACATTCAGTACTTC
TRBV2	NA	TRBJ2-7	TRBD2	CASSDSRAGGFYEQYF	TGTGCCAGCAGTGACAGCCGGGCGGGGGGATTCTACGAGCAGTACTTC